These 19 T cell receptor beta chains came from one sample sequenced in a study of regulatory T cells in long-lasting Graves disease (TCRdb year 2021). The time point label on this specimen signifies: newly diagnosed GD, antithyroid drugs for less than 3 months. For both TCR sequencing and RNA sequencing, RNA was extracted from PBMCs using TRIzol. Library generation was performed with multiplex PCR. TCRdb shows the sequencer as Illumina HiSeq 4000. CDR3 regions were amplified by Arm-PCR with iRepertoire HTBI primers to construct TCR beta libraries. The raw public reads went through TCRdb reprocessing: fastp at Q25, MiXCR clone calling, in-frame beta chains kept. Under each unique CDR3 protein, matching rows form one entry showing the most common genes and DNA. Here the sample has over 400,000 distinct CDR3 sequences; 13% to 15% occur a single time. About a sixth of the sample rests with the top ten.

The same specimen was also included in a second study, on T cells in Graves' hyperthyroidism and ophthalmopathy.

The sequenced sample was peripheral blood mononuclear cells (PBMCs), obtained at new diagnosis, from a patient treated with antithyroid drugs. The receptors were gathered from a woman aged 45-59 years with Graves disease. Donor details come from another sample of the same person, matched by shared clones.

The sample holds many counts of this clonotype. This chain connects TRBV5-1 to TRBJ1-1; perhaps TRBD1 as D (6 bases). This CDR3 spans 14 amino acids. The germline V and J ends were trimmed by 0 bases and 4 bases, with 10 bases remaining between them. Germline V gene lookup returns CDR1 SGHRS and CDR2 YFSETQ. The CDR3 loop is CASSLAGAGTEAFF. As DNA, the CDR3 is TGCGCCAGCAGCTTGGCAGGGGCCGGCACTGAAGCTTTCTTT.

The J gene is TRBJ2-1, the V gene TRBV4-1; no clear D gene. The ends were cut back, 0 bases at V and 10 bases at J, with 13 bases in the middle. The CDR3 extends over 14 amino acids. Germline CDR1 reads MGHRA; CDR2 reads YSYEKL. CDR3 bases: TGCGCCAGCAGCCAAGAACTTGAGGCGTTCGAGCAGTTCTTC. It specifies CASSQELEAFEQFF.

The chain combines TRBV6-2 or TRBV6-3 with TRBJ2-5, with 9 bases lining up with TRBD1. V was clipped by 5 bases and J by 1 base; unmatched bases: 8. The CDR3 spans 16 residues. Germline V lookup: CDR1 MNHEY, CDR2 SVGEGT. CDR3 region: CASSKSRDRVQETQYF. DNA for the CDR3: TGTGCCAGCAGTAAATCGCGGGACAGGGTCCAAGAGACCCAGTACTTC.

The sample holds many counts of this clonotype. The chain uses TRBV27 and TRBJ1-5, with a possible D match to TRBD1 (6 bases). Germline assignment: CDR1 MNHEY and CDR2 SMNVEV (reference sequence). The V end lost 4 bases, the J end lost 3 bases, and 13 bases lay between the germline ends. The CDR3 has 15 amino acids. CDR3 DNA: TGTGCCAGCAGTTCCCGCGAGGGGGACAATCAGCCCCAGCATTTT. This encodes CASSSREGDNQPQHF.

This clonotype was counted at least ten times. The chain has TRBV5-1 and TRBJ2-1, with D maybe TRBD2 (6 bases). The CDR3 covers 15 residues. Germline values: CDR1 SGHRS, CDR2 YFSETQ. V was clipped by 2 bases and J by 8 bases, with 17 bases between them. The DNA of the CDR3 is TGCGCCAGCAGCTTAGTCGGTGGGACTCGCGATGAGCAGTTCTTC. Its translation is CASSLVGGTRDEQFF.

The rearrangement joins TRBV6-1 to TRBJ1-6; no clear D. V gave up 0 bases and J gave up 7 bases, with 7 bases separating them. This CDR3 is 14 amino acids long. Germline V gives CDR1 MNHNS, CDR2 SASEGT. As DNA, the CDR3 is TGTGCCAGCAGTGAAGCGGGCCAAAATTCACCCCTCCACTTT. Protein product: CASSEAGQNSPLHF.

This clonotype came up many times. The chain carries TRBV2 and TRBJ2-1, with TRBD1 matching 7 bases. Looked up from germline, CDR1 is SNHLY and CDR2 is FYNNEI. The CDR3 extends over 11 amino acids. CDR3 sequence: CATGWMNEQFF. The DNA for the CDR3 is TGTGCGACAGGGTGGATGAATGAGCAGTTCTTC.

This chain connects TRBV9 to TRBJ1-2; possible D gene TRBD1, 6 bases. In germline, CDR1 is SGDLS, CDR2 YYNGEE. Deletions cut 5 bases from V and 5 bases from J, with 16 bases between. The CDR3 has 14 residues. The CDR3 spells CASSATGTEYGYTF. CDR3 bases: TGTGCCAGCAGTGCTACAGGGACGGAATATGGCTACACCTTC.

The table lists this clonotype with a few counts. V gene TRBV30 combines with J gene TRBJ1-5, with D uncertain. Germline-derived CDR1 and CDR2 are GTSNPN and SVGIG (reference sequence). V was shortened by 5 bases and J by 5 bases, with 16 bases between the two germline ends. There are 14 residues in the CDR3. CDR3 in amino acids: CAWSVRTLYQPQHF. CDR3 in DNA: TGTGCCTGGTCTGTCCGGACCCTTTATCAGCCCCAGCATTTT. Supplemented by reference TRBV30 and TRBJ1-5, the full variable domain reads SQTIHQWPATLVQPVGSPLSLECTVEGTSNPNLYWYRQAAGRGLQLLFYSVGIGQISSEVPQNLSASRPQDRQFILSSKKLLLSDSGFYLCAWSVRTLYQPQHFGDGTRLSIL.

This chain joins TRBV6-2 or TRBV6-3 and TRBJ2-1, with a possible D match to TRBD2 (5 bases). CDR3 length equals 14 residues. The V and J ends lost 7 bases and 10 bases respectively, with 20 bases between them. Germline V gene data show CDR1 as MNHEY and CDR2 as SVGEGT. The CDR3 reads CASTLSRDFGEQFF. CDR3 sequence (DNA): TGTGCCAGCACCTTATCGAGGGATTTCGGCGAGCAGTTCTTC.

The chain couples TRBV6-1 to TRBJ1-2, with TRBD1 identical over 12 bases. Germline loops: CDR1 MNHNS, CDR2 SASEGT. V was clipped by 6 bases and J by 5 bases; unmatched bases: 10. The CDR3 covers 16 residues. The CDR3 DNA follows: TGTGCCAGCAGCGACCGGGACAGGGGGCGCAGGTATGGCTACACCTTC. Translation gives CASSDRDRGRRYGYTF.

In its sample, this clonotype was seen a few times. The J gene is TRBJ1-2, the V gene TRBV30; 7 bases align to TRBD1. CDR3 length: 13 amino acids. The ends lost 5 bases at V and 1 base at J; junction bases unmatched: 4. Germline V gene data show CDR1 as GTSNPN and CDR2 as SVGIG (reference sequence). The CDR3 here is CAWETGLNYGYTF. The CDR3 DNA sequence: TGTGCCTGGGAGACAGGGCTTAACTATGGCTACACCTTC.

This clonotype was picked up many times. V usage is TRBV12-3 or TRBV12-4 and J usage is TRBJ1-6, with no clear D. The CDR3 has 14 amino acids. V lost 5 bases to trimming and J lost 4 bases, with 9 bases between them. DNA of the CDR3: TGTGCCAGCAGTCTCAACAGTTATAATTCACCCCTCCACTTT. It yields the protein CASSLNSYNSPLHF.

The chain has TRBV27 and TRBJ2-7, with 11 bases matching TRBD2. Germline V lookup: CDR1 MNHEY, CDR2 SMNVEV (reference sequence). The CDR3 spans 15 residues. V shed 5 bases and J 5 bases; nucleotides not matched to a gene: 8. The CDR3 nucleotides are TGTGCCAGCAGTCAACTAGCGGGAGTTCAGAACGAGCAGTACTTC. Amino acid sequence: CASSQLAGVQNEQYF.

This clonotype occurred a few times. This chain links TRBV7-9 with TRBJ2-3, with 12 bases lining up with TRBD2. After removal of 2 bases from V and 4 bases from J, the junction contained 19 bases not matched to a gene. Looked up from germline, CDR1 is SEHNR and CDR2 is FQNEAQ (reference sequence). The CDR3 contains 21 residues. As DNA, the CDR3 is TGTGCCAGCAGCTTAACCTCCCGGCCTAGCGGGAGGGCCGTATTCGCAGATACGCAGTATTTT. Amino acids: CASSLTSRPSGRAVFADTQYF.

In its sample, this clonotype was seen once. The CDR3 DNA is TGTGCCAGCCGCGGCAGGGACAACGAGCAGTACTTC. Protein sequence: CASRGRDNEQYF. V is TRBV28 and J is TRBJ2-7; a weak D match, TRBD1 (6 bases). Germline V gives CDR1 MDHEN, CDR2 SYDVKM. Trimming stripped 8 bases from V and 5 bases from J, with 13 bases between. The CDR3 is made up of 12 amino acids.

On this clonotype itself: A much larger clone differs from this one at a single base, so this may be a read error. The chain uses TRBV3-1 and TRBJ1-1, with D perhaps matching TRBD1 (5 bases). Trimming pared 4 bases from V and 1 base from J, leaving 13 bases between. The CDR3 contains 15 residues. The germline V gene has CDR1 LGHDT and CDR2 YNNKEL (reference sequence). The DNA for the CDR3 is TGTGCCAGCAGCCTTAGGGACGGGGGGAACACTGAAGCTTTCTTT. Its protein product is CASSLRDGGNTEAFF.

To note about this clonotype: A much larger clone differs by one base, so this may be a read error. The chain couples TRBV28 to TRBJ2-7, with TRBD1 matching 7 bases. CDR1 and CDR2 from the germline V gene are MDHEN and SYDVKM. The CDR3 covers 15 residues. After removal of 6 bases from V and 7 bases from J, the junction contained 15 bases not matched to a gene. The CDR3 nucleotides are TGTGCCAGCAGCCCAACGACAGGGACCACGTATGAGCAGTACTTC. It codes for CASSPTTGTTYEQYF. Variable domain in full (rest from reference TRBV28 and TRBJ2-7): DVKVTQSSRYLVKRTGEKVFLECVQDMDHENMFWYRQDPGLGLRLIYFSYDVKMKEKGDIPEGYSVSREKKERFSLILESASTNQTSMYLCASSPTTGTTYEQYFGPGTRLTVT.

The table lists this clonotype with many counts. The chain recombines TRBV20-1 with TRBJ1-3; D unresolved. Germline V gene lookup returns CDR1 DFQATT and CDR2 SNEGSKA (reference sequence). The V end lost 5 bases, the J end lost 3 bases, and 11 bases lay between the germline ends. CDR3 length: 13 residues. The CDR3 DNA sequence: TGCAGTGCTTGGACTTTGTTTGGAAACACCATATATTTT. Its protein product is CSAWTLFGNTIYF.